This entry is about one T cell receptor beta chain. These data are taken from a study of blood T cell repertoires in COVID-19. Study overall: Sites in the United States, Italy and Spain provided acute and convalescent COVID-19 samples.

Individuals aged about 18 to 100 years were recruited from some 26 US areas. Data came from immunoSEQ multiplex PCR; TCRdb stores just in-frame clones and leaves some out. The repertoire consists of about 270,000 clones, with 85% to 90% occurring once and the leading ten covering 4.1%. The sequenced material came from PBMCs or T cells enriched from blood (not recorded which). The TCR comes from a woman aged 25 to 39 with acute COVID-19.

CDR3 DNA: TGTGCCAGCAGTTATCTCGCGGTCTTAACTAGCGCACCTCTAAAAAGTGAGCAGTTCTTC. This encodes CASSYLAVLTSAPLKSEQFF. The chain joins TRBV6-2 or TRBV6-3 to TRBJ2-1; TRBD2 matches 7 bases. Germline V gives CDR1 MNHEY, CDR2 SVGEGT. The CDR3 loop spans 20 amino acids. Trimming took 3 bases from V and 9 from J; bases not matched to a gene: 26.